This is a list of T cell receptor beta chains from one sample in a study of shared T cell receptors in the human thymus. Data came from immunoSEQ multiplex PCR; TCRdb stores just in-frame clones and leaves some out. The sample holds roughly 710,000 clones, approximately 85% seen once. The sample was also reused in another study, on human thymus T cells.

Sequenced material: thymocytes. The receptors shown here come from a girl in the first two years of life with a congenital heart defect. Each CDR3 is given with its conserved first and last residue. A D gene is named only where the DNA matches it firmly. Clone size is stated in some rows and not others, as once, few, many or a class when expanded.

d_call | clone_size | j_call | v_call | cdr3_nt | cdr3_aa
NA | once | TRBJ2-2 | TRBV27 | TGTGCCAGCCGACAGCTCACAGGGGAGCTGTTTTTT | CASRQLTGELFF
TRBD1 | NA | TRBJ2-3 | TRBV5-1 | TGCGCCAGCAGCTCCATCCACCGGACAGGGAGTGTGTTGTACACAGATACGCAGTATTTT | CASSSIHRTGSVLYTDTQYF
TRBD1 | NA | TRBJ1-1 | TRBV5-6 | TGTGCCAGCAGCCCACATTATCCTAGACAGGGAAGGGCTTTCTTT | CASSPHYPRQGRAFF
TRBD1 | NA | TRBJ1-2 | TRBV18 | TGTGCCAGCTCACCTGAGCCCGGGACAGGATCTGATCTCTATGGCTACACCTTC | CASSPEPGTGSDLYGYTF
TRBD2 | NA | TRBJ2-1 | TRBV4-3 | TGCGCCAGCAGCCAAGATCTGGAGAGCGGGGGGCACGATGAGCAGTTCTTC | CASSQDLESGGHDEQFF
TRBD1 | once | TRBJ1-6 | TRBV6-1 | TGTGCCAGCAGCCACGTAGGACAGGGAAATTCACCCCTCCACTTT | CASSHVGQGNSPLHF
TRBD1 | few | TRBJ1-2 | TRBV14 | TGTGCCAGCAGCCAAGATCGTCGGCAAACAGGGGAGGAAGGCTACACCTTC | CASSQDRRQTGEEGYTF
TRBD2 | NA | TRBJ2-5 | TRBV6-1 | TGTGCCAGCAGTGCATGGACTAGCGGGGAGGGAAGTCAGGGGGAGACCCAGTACTTC | CASSAWTSGEGSQGETQYF
TRBD2 | few | TRBJ2-3 | TRBV5-1 | TGCGCCAGCAGCTTGGAGGCTAGCGGGGGGGCACCCGATACGCAGTATTTT | CASSLEASGGAPDTQYF
TRBD1 | NA | TRBJ1-1 | TRBV5-4 | TGTGCCAGCAGCTTGGAGGGAGAGGGACAGAGTGAAGCTTTCTTT | CASSLEGEGQSEAFF
NA | few | TRBJ2-7 | TRBV5-5 | TGTGCCAGCAGCCAAAACACAGGGCTGGAGTACGAGCAGTACTTC | CASSQNTGLEYEQYF
TRBD1 | NA | TRBJ1-1 | TRBV6-1 | TGTGCCAGCAGTGAACGGGGACACAGGGGGCAGGGGTACACTGAAGCTTTCTTT | CASSERGHRGQGYTEAFF
NA | NA | TRBJ1-5 | TRBV5-1 | TGCGCCAGCAGCTTAGGGGTCAATCAGCCCCAGCATTTT | CASSLGVNQPQHF
NA | NA | TRBJ1-1 | TRBV6-6 | TGTGCCAGCAGTCCCGACAGGCTCAACGAAGCTTTCTTT | CASSPDRLNEAFF
NA | once | TRBJ2-2 | TRBV19 | TGTGCCAGTAGTATACAGGGTCTTGGGCCTCCCAACACCGGGGAGCTGTTTTTT | CASSIQGLGPPNTGELFF
NA | once | TRBJ1-2 | TRBV27 | TGTGCCAGCAGTTTTAAGGAGAACTATGGCTACACCTTC | CASSFKENYGYTF
NA | NA | TRBJ1-1 | TRBV29-1 | TGCAGCGTACTCAGGGTCCCGAACACTGAAGCTTTCTTT | CSVLRVPNTEAFF
TRBD2 | NA | TRBJ2-2 | TRBV7-6 | TGTGCCAGCAGCTTAGGACTAGCAGGCACCGGGGAGCTGTTTTTT | CASSLGLAGTGELFF
NA | NA | TRBJ1-2 | TRBV11-2 | TGTGCCAGCAGCTTAGCAGGGTACGAGACAGGCGGAAGAGGCTACACCTTC | CASSLAGYETGGRGYTF
TRBD2 | few | TRBJ2-3 | TRBV5-1 | TGCGCCAGCAGCTTCCGACTAGCGGGGGGGCCCGGGGATACGCAGTATTTT | CASSFRLAGGPGDTQYF
TRBD1 | NA | TRBJ2-7 | TRBV5-4 | TGTGCCAGCAGCTTGGCCGCGCGGACAGGGGGTTGTTACGAGCAGTACTTC | CASSLAARTGGCYEQYF
TRBD1 | NA | TRBJ2-5 | TRBV4-3 | TGCGCCAGCAGCCAAGGGAGGGACAGGGTCCGAGAGACCCAGTACTTC | CASSQGRDRVRETQYF
NA | once | TRBJ1-1 | TRBV18 | TGTGCCAGCTCACCACGTAGGACAGTGAACACTGAAGCTTTCTTT | CASSPRRTVNTEAFF
NA | NA | TRBJ1-6 | TRBV4-1 | TGCGCCAGCAGCTCGGGTGCGGGGACGGCGAATTCACCCCTCCACTTT | CASSSGAGTANSPLHF
NA | few | TRBJ2-1 | TRBV5-6 | TGTGCCAGCATCGACAGGTTCTCCTACAATGAGCAGTTCTTC | CASIDRFSYNEQFF
NA | NA | TRBJ2-4 | TRBV19 | TGTGCCAGTAAGGGTTCCGGGACACAGCTCGACATTCAGTACTTC | CASKGSGTQLDIQYF
NA | NA | TRBJ2-1 | TRBV7-9 | TGTGCCAGTGGGGGGCGGGGGACGGGGTCCTACAATGAGCAGTTCTTC | CASGGRGTGSYNEQFF
NA | few | TRBJ2-2 | TRBV6-5 | TGTGCCAGCAGCCGCACCGGGGAGCTGTTTTTT | CASSRTGELFF
TRBD2 | NA | TRBJ2-2 | TRBV25-1 | TGTGCCAGCAGTGCTAGGACTAGCGGGGGGAACGGGGAGCTGTTTTTT | CASSARTSGGNGELFF
NA | once | TRBJ1-2 | TRBV5-1 | TGCGCCAGCAGCTTGGGAGGAATCTATGGCTACACCTTC | CASSLGGIYGYTF
TRBD1 | few | TRBJ1-5 | TRBV7-2 | TGTGCCAGCAGCCCGGGACAGGGAAATCAGCCCCAGCATTTT | CASSPGQGNQPQHF
NA | NA | TRBJ1-4 | TRBV12-5 | TGTGCTAGTGGTTTTCTCTTCAGGGGCGAGGTGTCTAATGAAAAACTGTTTTTT | CASGFLFRGEVSNEKLFF
TRBD1 | NA | TRBJ1-1 | TRBV2 | TGTGCCAGGCCCGACAGGGATCAGAACACTGAAGCTTTCTTT | CARPDRDQNTEAFF
NA | once | TRBJ2-1 | TRBV28 | TGTGCCAGCAAAGGGTACAGGGAAGTTGAGCAGTTCTTC | CASKGYREVEQFF
NA | NA | TRBJ1-1 | TRBV5-4 | TGTGCCAGCAGCTCCCTTAACTCACAGGGAAGATTCACTGAAGCTTTCTTT | CASSSLNSQGRFTEAFF
TRBD1 | NA | TRBJ1-5 | TRBV18 | TGTGCCAGCTCCCAGGGGGCTGGCAATCAGCCCCAGCATTTT | CASSQGAGNQPQHF